The rows below give T cell receptor beta chains drawn from one sample of a study of T cell repertoires in cytomegalovirus infection. A single record per CDR3 protein comes from TCRdb applying MiXCR to the reads. The table lists 100,000 to 150,000 distinct CDR3 sequences, 8% to 9% of them singletons, with about 9.5% in the top ten. The sample comprised PBMCs. The receptors stem from a human donor in good health (CMV status not recorded). Some clones in this sample may be carry-over from other donors' samples. Each CDR3 is given with its conserved first and last residue. A D gene is named only where the DNA matches it firmly. Expanded clones get a size class; other rows say once, few or many, or leave the size out.

d_call clone_size j_call v_call cdr3_length cdr3_nt cdr3_aa
- few TRBJ1-1 TRBV9 15 TGTGCCAGCAGCGCCACGGACACCCGGAGGACTGAAGCTTTCTTT CASSATDTRRTEAFF
- many TRBJ1-1 TRBV7-8 13 TGTGCCAGCAGCTTGACAGAGAACACTGAAGCTTTCTTT CASSLTENTEAFF
- - TRBJ2-5 TRBV19 15 TGTGCCAGTAGTAGGTGGGGACGCCAACAAGAGACCCAGTACTTC CASSRWGRQQETQYF
- many TRBJ2-4 TRBV28 16 TGTGCCAGCAGTCCCGTGGGCGTGACTGCCAAAAACATTCAGTACTTC CASSPVGVTAKNIQYF
TRBD1 many TRBJ2-2 TRBV7-8 15 TGTGCCAGCAGCTCGACAGGGAAGAACACCGGGGAGCTGTTTTTT CASSSTGKNTGELFF
- many TRBJ1-6 TRBV6-5 15 TGTGCCAGCAGCTACGACGCCAGGGAAGGGTCACCCCTCCACTTT CASSYDAREGSPLHF
- few TRBJ1-2 TRBV5-1 15 TGCGCCAGCAGCTTGGACCCATTAGCTAACTATGGCTACACCTTC CASSLDPLANYGYTF
TRBD1 few TRBJ1-1 TRBV6-6 19 TGTGCCAGCAAGGTCGTGACAGGGGGCCCTGGTGAGGAGAACACTGAAGCTTTCTTT CASKVVTGGPGEENTEAFF
- many TRBJ2-3 TRBV7-2 16 TGTGCCAGCAGCTTATGGGGGGGCCAGGTCACAGATACGCAGTATTTT CASSLWGGQVTDTQYF
- many TRBJ2-7 TRBV7-2 12 TGTGCCAGCAGCCAGAGTAGGTACGAGCAGTACTTC CASSQSRYEQYF
- many TRBJ1-1 TRBV11-2 15 TGTGCCAGCAGCTTAGAGGGTCGGATGAACACTGAAGCTTTCTTT CASSLEGRMNTEAFF
TRBD1 many TRBJ1-5 TRBV12-3/TRBV12-4 17 TGTGCCAGCAGTTCCCAAATGACAGGGGATAGCAATCAGCCCCAGCATTTT CASSSQMTGDSNQPQHF
- few TRBJ2-1 TRBV19 15 TGTGCCACCGATTCAGGGACCCTAAACCGGGGTGAGCAGTTCTTC CATDSGTLNRGEQFF
- - TRBJ1-2 TRBV14 15 TGTGCCAGCAGCCCGAATCTTGGAAGTCCCTATGGCTACACCTTC CASSPNLGSPYGYTF
TRBD1 many TRBJ1-1 TRBV24-1 12 TGTGCCACACGACAGGGGTCTTCTGAAGCTTTCTTT CATRQGSSEAFF
TRBD1 many TRBJ1-4 TRBV12-3/TRBV12-4 14 TGTGCCAGCAGTTCGACAGGGGGCCGGGAAAAACTGTTTTTT CASSSTGGREKLFF
- few TRBJ1-5 TRBV28 13 TGTGCCAGCACCAGGACACGCAATCAGCCCCAGCATTTT CASTRTRNQPQHF
- many TRBJ1-6 TRBV6-1 15 TGTGCCAGCAGCCCCGGACTCGTAGGCAATTCACCCCTCCACTTT CASSPGLVGNSPLHF
- once TRBJ2-3 TRBV28 16 TGTGCCAGCAGTTTCGGGTCGGACAGCCGATTGGATACGCAGTATTTT CASSFGSDSRLDTQYF
- many TRBJ2-2 TRBV12-3/TRBV12-4 15 TGTGCCAGCAGTTTTATCCGCAGGAACACCGGGGAGCTGTTTTTT CASSFIRRNTGELFF
TRBD1 many TRBJ2-5 TRBV7-8 12 TGTGCCAGCAGCCCGGGACAGACTTTTTACTACTTC CASSPGQTFYYF
- - TRBJ2-3 TRBV20-1 14 TGCAGTGGAGGCGGTGCGGGGACCACAGATACGCAGTATTTT CSGGGAGTTDTQYF
- - TRBJ1-1 TRBV3-1 16 TGTGCCAGCAGCCAAGATTGGGAGGGTAAGAGCACTGAAGCTTTCTTT CASSQDWEGKSTEAFF
TRBD1 many TRBJ1-6 TRBV7-2 19 TGTGCCAGCACCCCCTCTGGACAGGTTCGGTATTCCTATAATTCACCCCTCCACTTT CASTPSGQVRYSYNSPLHF
TRBD1 many TRBJ2-2 TRBV19 16 TGTGCCAGTAGTATGAGGACAGGGGGTACGACCGGGGAGCTGTTTTTT CASSMRTGGTTGELFF
- few TRBJ1-1 TRBV6-2/TRBV6-3 11 TGTGCCAGCAGGCAGACAGTCGAAGCTTTCTTT CASRQTVEAFF
- many TRBJ2-1 TRBV7-2 14 TGTGCCAGCAGTAGGGGGGCCGTAGCGGGTGAGCAGTTCTTC CASSRGAVAGEQFF
- many TRBJ2-7 TRBV5-1 15 TGCGCCAGCAGCCCCATCTCGGGTACTCCCTACGAGCAGTACTTC CASSPISGTPYEQYF
TRBD1 many TRBJ2-1 TRBV2 13 TGTGCCAGCAGTGAAGGGACAGGGGATGAGCAGTTCTTC CASSEGTGDEQFF
- few TRBJ2-3 TRBV6-2/TRBV6-3 19 TGTGCCAGCAGTTACTTTAGAGGATTCCCGCCGGCCCACACAGATACGCAGTATTTT CASSYFRGFPPAHTDTQYF
TRBD2 many TRBJ2-5 TRBV11-2 16 TGTGCCAGCAGCGAAGAGTGGCTAGCGGGGGAAGAGACCCAGTACTTC CASSEEWLAGEETQYF
TRBD1 many TRBJ2-7 TRBV12-3/TRBV12-4 16 TGTGCCAGCAGCGAGGACAGGGTGAGGTCTGGCTACGAGCAGTACTTC CASSEDRVRSGYEQYF
TRBD1 - TRBJ2-5 TRBV3-1 15 TGTGCCAGCAGCCAAAGGGGACAGGGGGCGAAGACCCAGTACTTC CASSQRGQGAKTQYF
- - TRBJ2-3 TRBV9 14 TGTGCCAGCAGCGCCCCGAGCCCGGGAGATACGCAGTATTTT CASSAPSPGDTQYF
TRBD1 many TRBJ1-2 TRBV7-3 15 TGTGCCAGCAGCCATTGGGACAGGGGGACCTATGGCTACACCTTC CASSHWDRGTYGYTF
- many TRBJ2-7 TRBV30 14 TGTGCCTGGAGTCCTCCCGGGACACGCTACGAGCAGTACTTC CAWSPPGTRYEQYF
- many TRBJ1-5 TRBV6-6 15 TGTGCCAGCAGGCAGACCGACAGCCCATATCAGCCCCAGCATTTT CASRQTDSPYQPQHF
TRBD1 many TRBJ1-1 TRBV28 14 TGTGCCAGCAAACAGGGGGGCATGAACACTGAAGCTTTCTTT CASKQGGMNTEAFF
TRBD2 - TRBJ2-1 TRBV29-1 16 TGCAGCGTTGAATTGCGGGGGAGACACTCCTACAATGAGCAGTTCTTC CSVELRGRHSYNEQFF